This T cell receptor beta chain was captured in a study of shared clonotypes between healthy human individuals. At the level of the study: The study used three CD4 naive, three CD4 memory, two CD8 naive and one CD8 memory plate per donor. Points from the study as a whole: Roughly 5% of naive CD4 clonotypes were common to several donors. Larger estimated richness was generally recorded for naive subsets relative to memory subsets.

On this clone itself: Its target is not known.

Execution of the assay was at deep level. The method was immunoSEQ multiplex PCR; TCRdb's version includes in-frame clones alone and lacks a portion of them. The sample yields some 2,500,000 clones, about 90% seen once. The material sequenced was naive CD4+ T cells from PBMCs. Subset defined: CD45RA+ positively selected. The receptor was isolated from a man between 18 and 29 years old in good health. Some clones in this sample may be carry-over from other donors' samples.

The CDR3, as DNA: TGTGCCAGCAGTTTATCGGGGATGTGGAAGAGCTACACCTTC. Encoded protein: CASSLSGMWKSYTF. The rearrangement joins TRBV27 to TRBJ1-2; D is uncertain. V was pared by 0 bases and J by 9 bases, with 14 bases between. CDR1 and CDR2 (germline): MNHEY, SMNVEV (reference sequence). This CDR3 is built from 14 residues.